The 29 T cell receptor beta chains given below trace back to one sample, sequenced in a study of T cell changes during pregnancy in multiple sclerosis. Measured with immunoSEQ multiplex PCR; TCRdb has only the in-frame clones, and not every one. The sample shows more than 45,000 clones, approximately 92% of them seen only once. The source material was CD4+ T cells from peripheral blood mononuclear cells, sampled after pregnancy. The origin of the receptors is a female donor with multiple sclerosis, enrolled in a pregnancy study.

This chain joins TRBV27 and TRBJ1-2; D is possibly TRBD1 (5 bases). CDR3 length: 18 amino acids. CDR1 MNHEY and CDR2 SMNVEV come from the germline V gene (reference sequence). V was cut by 8 bases and J by 6 bases, with 31 bases left in between. The CDR3 coding sequence is TGTGCCAGCTGTCCTATACGGGTGGGGCCAGGGAGGGAAGATGGCTACACCTTC. It codes for CASCPIRVGPGREDGYTF.

The chain couples TRBV11-3 to TRBJ2-1, with D hard to call. Germline lookup yields CDR1 SGHNT and CDR2 YENEEA. The CDR3 consists of 13 residues. Trimming left V 2 bases short and J 7 bases short, with 9 bases between. The CDR3 protein is CASSLSRSNEQFF. DNA for the CDR3: TGTGCCAGCAGCTTATCCCGCAGTAATGAGCAGTTCTTC. The full variable domain, rest sourced from reference TRBV11-3 and TRBJ2-1, is EAGVVQSPRYKIIEKKQPVAFWCNPISGHNTLYWYLQNLGQGPELLIRYENEEAVDDSQLPKDRFSAERLKGVDSTLKIQPAELGDSAVYLCASSLSRSNEQFFGPGTRLTVL.

Concerning this clone itself: One junction end disagrees with the germline gene, perhaps due to a read error. Other DNA variants within this sample encode the same CDR3. The chain links TRBV29-1 to TRBJ2-7; 10 bases map to TRBD2. The germline V gene encodes CDR1 SQVTM and CDR2 ANQGSEA. The CDR3 length is 14 residues. CDR3 sequence reads: CSVEGLAGYYEQYF. In nucleotides, the CDR3 is TGCAGCGTTGAAGGACTAGCGGGCTACTACGAGCAGTACTTT.

This chain uses TRBV9 with TRBJ1-1; 8 nucleotides agree with TRBD1. The junction had 13 bases not matched to a gene; V was cut back by 0 bases and J by 3 bases. The CDR3 runs 18 residues. Looked up from germline, CDR1 is SGDLS and CDR2 is YYNGEE. The CDR3: CASSVEARVQGDDTEAFF. As DNA, the CDR3 is TGTGCCAGCAGCGTAGAAGCTAGGGTACAGGGGGACGACACTGAAGCTTTCTTT.

The V call is TRBV4-2, the J call TRBJ1-1, with D perhaps TRBD1 (6 bases). This CDR3 contains 13 residues. The germline CDR1 and CDR2 sequences are LGHNA and YNFKEQ. The ends were cut back, 5 bases at V and 4 bases at J, with 11 bases in the middle. The CDR3 sequence is CASSKGGGTEAFF. The CDR3 DNA follows: TGTGCCAGCAGCAAAGGAGGGGGCACTGAAGCTTTCTTT.

The chain combines TRBV19 with TRBJ2-7, with TRBD1 matching over 7 bases. With 5 bases clipped from V and 5 bases from J, the junction kept 9 bases outside the gene matches. CDR3 size: 14 residues. Germline V gene lookup returns CDR1 LNHDA and CDR2 SQIVND (reference sequence). DNA for the CDR3: TGTGCCAGTAGTCTGACAGGGAATAAAAACGAGCAGTACTTC. It yields the protein CASSLTGNKNEQYF.

This sequence joins TRBV10-3 and TRBJ2-7, with D perhaps TRBD1 (6 bases). Germline-derived CDR1 and CDR2 are ENHRY and SYGVKD. V was pared by 8 bases and J by 2 bases, with 19 bases between. This CDR3 spans 15 amino acids. The CDR3 sequence: CAIGRTDSLTYEQYF. The CDR3 coding sequence is TGTGCCATCGGGCGAACGGACAGCCTCACCTACGAGCAGTACTTC.

The rearrangement joins TRBV25-1 to TRBJ1-1, with D possibly matching TRBD1 (6 bases). The CDR3 length is 12 residues. V was cut by 5 bases and J by 5 bases, with 9 bases left in between. The germline gives CDR1 MGHDK, CDR2 SYGVNS. Here the CDR3 reads CASSTTGTEAFF. CDR3 coding DNA: TGTGCCAGCAGTACCACAGGGACTGAAGCTTTCTTT.

This chain connects TRBV19 to TRBJ1-2, with a weak D call TRBD1 (5 bases). This CDR3 contains 14 residues. V was clipped by 7 bases and J by 3 bases, with 15 bases between them. Per the germline V gene, CDR1 is LNHDA and CDR2 is SQIVND (reference sequence). DNA for the CDR3: TGTGCCAGTAAGGCCCAGGGTTATGACTATGGCTACACCTTC. Amino acid sequence: CASKAQGYDYGYTF.

The V and J genes are TRBV6-5 and TRBJ1-1; tentatively, D is TRBD1 (5 bases). The V end was cut by 8 bases, the J end by 8 bases, with 12 bases between. The CDR3 is 11 amino acids. Germline lookup yields CDR1 MNHEY and CDR2 SVGAGI. The CDR3 protein is CASSTGQEAFF. The CDR3 DNA reads as TGTGCCAGCTCTACCGGACAAGAAGCTTTCTTT.

The chain is built from TRBV9 and TRBJ2-5; TRBD2 aligns across 9 bases. The CDR3 has 16 amino acids. Germline V CDR1 and CDR2: SGDLS, YYNGEE. V gave up 0 bases and J gave up 4 bases; unmatched junction bases: 7. The CDR3: CASSVGPSGIRETQYF. The CDR3 DNA reads as TGTGCCAGCAGCGTAGGCCCTAGCGGGATCCGAGAGACCCAGTACTTC.

The chain carries TRBV5-4 and TRBJ2-7, with TRBD1 matching over 9 bases. CDR1 and CDR2 from the germline V gene are SGHNT and YYREEE (reference sequence). The CDR3 is 14 amino acids. V lost 0 bases, J lost 5 bases, and 3 bases stayed unmatched. This CDR3 is CASSLGTGVDEQYF. CDR3 in DNA: TGTGCCAGCAGCTTGGGGACAGGGGTCGACGAGCAGTACTTC.

The genes are TRBV5-1 and TRBJ1-1; no definite D call. The CDR3 runs 14 residues. Between the trimmed V and J ends, which lost 0 bases and 1 base, there was a span of 7 bases. Germline lookup yields CDR1 SGHRS and CDR2 YFSETQ. The CDR3 region is CASSLGATNTEAFF. CDR3 DNA sequence: TGCGCCAGCAGCTTGGGGGCTACGAACACTGAAGCTTTCTTT.

This chain links TRBV9 with TRBJ1-1; the match to TRBD1 covers 7 bases. V was clipped by 0 bases and J by 6 bases; unmatched bases: 5. Germline assignment: CDR1 SGDLS and CDR2 YYNGEE. The CDR3 sequence is 14 residues long. This chain's CDR3 is CASSVGGTVSEAFF. The CDR3, as DNA: TGTGCCAGCAGCGTAGGCGGGACAGTGTCTGAAGCTTTCTTT.

The chain couples TRBV7-8 to TRBJ1-5, with 7 bases lining up with TRBD1. Germline V gene sequence: CDR1 SGHVS, CDR2 FQNEAQ. Trimming cost V 0 bases and J 7 bases; bases outside gene matches: 12. The CDR3 runs 17 residues. CDR3 region: CASSLAPTGARRQPQHF. CDR3 in DNA: TGTGCCAGCAGCTTAGCCCCTACAGGGGCTCGGCGGCAGCCCCAGCATTTT.

A single count supports this clone. The chain combines TRBV30 with TRBJ1-2; D is ambiguous. In germline, CDR1 is GTSNPN, CDR2 SVGIG (reference sequence). V was cut by 5 bases and J by 2 bases, with 12 bases left in between. This CDR3 has 13 amino acids. Written as DNA, the CDR3 is TGTGCCTGGGCACATTCTTTGAACTATGGCTACACCTTC. Translation gives CAWAHSLNYGYTF. Filled out from reference TRBV30 and TRBJ1-2, the complete variable domain reads SQTIHQWPATLVQPVGSPLSLECTVEGTSNPNLYWYRQAAGRGLQLLFYSVGIGQISSEVPQNLSASRPQDRQFILSSKKLLLSDSGFYLCAWAHSLNYGYTFGSGTRLTVV.

This clone is a singleton in its sample. V is TRBV30 and J is TRBJ2-1; the match to TRBD2 covers 11 bases. Germline CDR1 GTSNPN, CDR2 SVGIG (reference sequence). This CDR3 region has 16 residues. V lost 0 bases and J lost 8; bases outside the gene matches: 9. The CDR3 nucleotides read TGTGCCTGGAGTGTACGAGTTAGCGGGAGGGTCTATGAGCAGTTCTTC. Amino acids: CAWSVRVSGRVYEQFF.

The rearrangement uses TRBV5-1 and TRBJ2-1; TRBD2 matches at 9 bases. The V segment lost 0 bases and the J segment 7 bases; nucleotides outside the gene matches: 5. Germline loops: CDR1 SGHRS, CDR2 YFSETQ. The CDR3 runs to 15 residues. The CDR3 DNA is TGCGCCAGCAGCTTGGTGGTAGCGGGAGTAAATGAGCAGTTCTTC. Amino acids: CASSLVVAGVNEQFF.

This chain uses TRBV5-1 with TRBJ2-7, with 9 bases lining up with TRBD2. The CDR3 runs to 17 residues. Germline V gene lookup returns CDR1 SGHRS and CDR2 YFSETQ. Trimming removed 2 bases from V and 2 bases from J; junction bases left unmatched: 11. The chain's CDR3 is CASSLGVGGGRAYEQYF. For the CDR3, the DNA is TGCGCCAGCAGCTTAGGAGTTGGGGGCGGGAGGGCCTACGAGCAGTACTTC.

The chain couples TRBV9 to TRBJ2-7, with TRBD2 identical over 9 bases. The trim removed 1 base at V and 5 bases at J, leaving 4 bases unmatched. The V gene's germline CDR1 is SGDLS and CDR2 YYNGEE. This CDR3 is 14 amino acids long. The CDR3 is CASSVMVAGDEQYF. The CDR3, as DNA: TGTGCCAGCAGCGTAATGGTAGCGGGAGACGAGCAGTACTTC. Using reference TRBV9 and TRBJ2-7 for the parts outside the CDR3, the full variable domain is DSGVTQTPKHLITATGQRVTLRCSPRSGDLSVYWYQQSLDQGLQFLIQYYNGEERAKGNILERFSAQQFPDLHSELNLSSLELGDSALYFCASSVMVAGDEQYFGPGTRLTVT.

Here the CDR3 reads CASSLWGRGNEQYF. In nucleotides, the CDR3 is TGTGCCAGCAGTTTATGGGGCAGGGGGAACGAGCAGTACTTC. V gene TRBV27 combines with J gene TRBJ2-7; TRBD1 aligns across 7 bases. V was clipped by 1 base and J by 5 bases; unmatched bases: 5. Germline CDR1 MNHEY, CDR2 SMNVEV (reference sequence). CDR3 length equals 14 residues.

V gene TRBV2 combines with J gene TRBJ1-5; the D gene is possibly TRBD1 (5 bases). This CDR3 region has 12 residues. Trimming pared 8 bases from V and 2 bases from J, leaving 7 bases between. CDR1 is SNHLY, CDR2 FYNNEI, per germline. The CDR3 spells CASQGGNQPQHF. For the CDR3, the DNA is TGTGCCAGCCAGGGTGGCAATCAGCCCCAGCATTTT.

The chain employs TRBV28 and TRBJ2-3, with D uncertain. The germline CDR1 and CDR2 sequences are MDHEN and SYDVKM. This CDR3 spans 15 amino acids. The germline V and J ends were trimmed by 2 bases and 5 bases, with 14 bases remaining between them. CDR3 protein: CASSLAGLDRDTQYF. The CDR3 DNA is TGTGCCAGCAGTTTAGCCGGTCTAGATAGAGATACGCAGTATTTT. Full variable domain (rest looked up from reference TRBV28 and TRBJ2-3): DVKVTQSSRYLVKRTGEKVFLECVQDMDHENMFWYRQDPGLGLRLIYFSYDVKMKEKGDIPEGYSVSREKKERFSLILESASTNQTSMYLCASSLAGLDRDTQYFGPGTRLTVL.

The chain employs TRBV6-1 and TRBJ2-7; 10 bases line up with TRBD1. V trimming: 2 bases; J trimming: 5 bases; junction bases outside the gene matches: 3. CDR3 size: 14 residues. Germline V gene lookup returns CDR1 MNHNS and CDR2 SASEGT. This CDR3 reads CASSEWGTGDEQYF. The DNA of the CDR3 is TGTGCCAGCAGTGAATGGGGGACAGGGGACGAGCAGTACTTC.

Comment on this clone: Mismatch with germline at one junction end may stem from a read error. The rearrangement uses TRBV7-7 and TRBJ2-2; a possible D gene is TRBD2 (6 bases). In germline, CDR1 is SSHAT, CDR2 FNYEAQ (reference sequence). The CDR3 consists of 15 residues. The CDR3 loop reads CASSLVAGRNGELFF. The DNA for the CDR3 is TGTGCTAGCAGCTTAGTTGCGGGGCGTAACGGGGAGCTGTTTTTT.

This clone was found once. The chain has TRBV14 and TRBJ1-2; D is unclear. CDR1 is SGHDN and CDR2 is FVKESK in the germline V gene. The CDR3 extends over 12 amino acids. Trimming removed 2 bases from V and 9 bases from J, with 10 bases in between. The CDR3 here is CASSQYLTSYTF. For the CDR3, the DNA is TGTGCCAGCAGCCAATACTTAACGAGCTACACCTTC.

Here the CDR3 reads CASSLMGQNSNQPQHF. The CDR3 bases are TGTGCCAGCAGCTTGATGGGCCAGAATAGCAATCAGCCCCAGCATTTT. The V call is TRBV5-5, the J call TRBJ1-5; no definite D call. Trimming took 1 base from V and 0 from J, leaving 11 bases between them. There are 16 residues in the CDR3. The germline gives CDR1 SGHKS, CDR2 YYEKEE (reference sequence).

The rearrangement uses TRBV4-3 and TRBJ2-2; a possible D gene is TRBD2 (6 bases). The germline V and J ends were trimmed by 1 base and 2 bases, with 14 bases remaining between them. The germline CDR1 and CDR2 sequences are LGHNA and YSLEER. The CDR3 loop spans 17 amino acids. DNA of the CDR3: TGCGCCAGCAGCCAAGCTGGTGCGGGGCTTAACACCGGGGAGCTGTTTTTT. It is translated as CASSQAGAGLNTGELFF.

The chain combines TRBV29-1 with TRBJ1-2; D is possibly TRBD1 (6 bases). V dropped 7 bases and J dropped 1 base, with 10 bases sitting between them. Germline V CDR1 and CDR2: SQVTM, ANQGSEA. The CDR3 contains 12 residues. In nucleotides, the CDR3 is TGCAGCGACGACAGGATTAACTATGGCTACACCTTC. Its protein is CSDDRINYGYTF.